The 28 T cell receptor beta chains reported below all come from one sample, sequenced in a study of beta chain features in type 1 diabetes. The investigators reverse transcribed all of the isolated RNA, so they sequenced expressed TCRB transcripts. Libraries were prepared by immunoSEQ multiplex PCR; TCRdb keeps only in-frame clonotypes and omits some of them. This table holds 25,000 or so clones, about 70% found once. The sequenced sample was Tregs from blood. The source of these receptors is a woman between 40 and 50 years old in good health.

This chain links TRBV11-2 with TRBJ1-2, with D perhaps TRBD1 (5 bases). CDR1 SGHAT and CDR2 FQNNGV come from the germline V gene. Deletions cut 5 bases from V and 6 bases from J, with 13 bases between. There are 13 residues in the CDR3. The CDR3 here is CASSPLGDHGYTF. The CDR3, as DNA: TGTGCCAGCAGCCCGTTAGGGGATCATGGCTACACCTTC. Looking up the rest from reference TRBV11-2 and TRBJ1-2 gives the full variable domain: EAGVAQSPRYKIIEKRQSVAFWCNPISGHATLYWYQQILGQGPKLLIQFQNNGVVDDSQLPKDRFSAERLKGVDSTLKIQPAKLEDSAVYLCASSPLGDHGYTFGSGTRLTVV.

The rearrangement uses TRBV9 and TRBJ1-6; no clear D gene. Trimming took 0 bases from V and 12 from J, leaving 7 bases between them. The CDR3 contains 12 residues. Germline V gene sequence: CDR1 SGDLS, CDR2 YYNGEE. This CDR3 is CASSVGRRPLHF. The CDR3 DNA follows: TGTGCCAGCAGCGTAGGAAGGAGACCCCTCCACTTT.

The chain carries TRBV18 and TRBJ2-5; 12 bases are shared with TRBD1. V gave up 8 bases and J gave up 5 bases; unmatched junction bases: 9. This CDR3 contains 15 residues. CDR1 is KGHSH, CDR2 LQKENI, per germline. In DNA, the CDR3 is TGTGCCAGCCACCAGGGACAGGGGGCGGTGGAGACCCAGTACTTC. Translated: CASHQGQGAVETQYF.

The J gene is TRBJ1-2, the V gene TRBV6-6; D not resolved. This CDR3 has 11 residues. V gave up 4 bases and J gave up 10 bases, with 10 bases separating them. Germline CDR1 MNHNY, CDR2 SVGAGI (reference sequence). This chain's CDR3 is CASSSAGVYTF. CDR3 DNA: TGTGCCAGCAGTTCGGCGGGCGTCTACACCTTC.

CDR3 residues: CASSKGIRDRGRYNEQFF. For the CDR3, the DNA is TGCGCCAGCAGCAAGGGGATCCGGGACAGGGGGAGGTACAATGAGCAGTTCTTC. The chain uses TRBV5-1 and TRBJ2-1, with 11 bases aligning to TRBD1. CDR3 length equals 18 residues. J gave up 4 bases and V 4 bases, and 13 bases lay outside the gene matches. Germline CDR1 reads SGHRS; CDR2 reads YFSETQ.

The genes are TRBV25-1 and TRBJ1-4; the match to TRBD1 covers 7 bases. V lost 4 bases and J lost 6; bases outside the gene matches: 2. Per germline, CDR1 MGHDK and CDR2 SYGVNS. The CDR3 is 13 residues long. The CDR3 loop is CASSGGGHEKLFF. DNA for the CDR3: TGTGCCAGCAGTGGAGGGGGCCATGAAAAACTGTTTTTT.

The J gene is TRBJ2-7, the V gene TRBV19, with a weak D call TRBD2 (5 bases). The CDR3 is 15 amino acids. The germline gives CDR1 LNHDA, CDR2 SQIVND (reference sequence). V lost 3 bases and J lost 2, with 14 bases in between. Here the CDR3 reads CASSIDVGETYEQYF. The CDR3 DNA is TGTGCCAGTAGTATTGACGTCGGGGAGACCTACGAGCAGTACTTC.

V gene TRBV9 combines with J gene TRBJ2-3; D is undetermined. Germline loops: CDR1 SGDLS, CDR2 YYNGEE. The CDR3 loop spans 15 amino acids. Trimming cost V 0 bases and J 0 bases, with 8 bases left between them. As DNA, the CDR3 is TGTGCCAGCAGCGTAGCTGTGGCTAGCACAGATACGCAGTATTTT. Translation gives CASSVAVASTDTQYF.

The CDR3 protein is CASSYMAGSLGEQFF. DNA of the CDR3: TGTGCCAGCAGTTACATGGCGGGCTCCTTAGGGGAGCAGTTCTTC. The J gene is TRBJ2-1, the V gene TRBV6-6, with D maybe TRBD2 (5 bases). From germline, CDR1 is MNHNY and CDR2 SVGAGI (reference sequence). V shed 2 bases and J shed 10 bases, with 18 bases lying between them. This CDR3 has 15 residues.

Written as DNA, the CDR3 is TGTGCCAGCAGCCAAGAAACGCGGGGAATCTATGGCTACACCTTC. Amino acids: CASSQETRGIYGYTF. The chain combines TRBV14 with TRBJ1-2; the D is unclear. V shed 0 bases and J shed 4 bases, with 12 bases lying between them. The CDR3 loop spans 15 amino acids. CDR1 SGHDN and CDR2 FVKESK come from the germline V gene.

This clone was observed a few times. The chain has TRBV19 and TRBJ2-3; 10 bases are a match to TRBD1. This CDR3 has 17 residues. In germline, CDR1 is LNHDA, CDR2 SQIVND (reference sequence). V dropped 5 bases and J dropped 4; count of bases not matched to a gene: 12. The CDR3 coding sequence is TGTGCCAGTAGTGCCTCGACAGGGGGCATTTCGGCAGATACGCAGTATTTT. It translates to CASSASTGGISADTQYF.

CDR3 DNA: TGTGCCAGCGCCCTGGGAGGCGGGGGAGCCCTGGGCACAGATACGCAGTATTTT. Translation: CASALGGGGALGTDTQYF. The chain recombines TRBV2 with TRBJ2-3, with 7 bases that match TRBD2. The germline V gene encodes CDR1 SNHLY and CDR2 FYNNEI. The trim removed 8 bases at V and 1 base at J, leaving 18 bases unmatched. There are 18 residues in the CDR3.

As regards this clone: The identical CDR3 is also encoded by other nucleotide sequences in the sample. This chain joins TRBV18 and TRBJ2-1; 10 bases match TRBD2. The CDR3 has 16 amino acids. CDR1 and CDR2 (germline): KGHSH, LQKENI. V was pared by 3 bases and J by 8 bases, with 10 bases of the junction left unmatched. As DNA, the CDR3 is TGTGCCAGCTCACCCTCCGTAGCGGGGGGCCGTCATGAGCAGTTCTTC. Its protein product is CASSPSVAGGRHEQFF.

The chain links TRBV11-2 to TRBJ2-1; D might be TRBD2 (6 bases). The CDR3 contains 13 residues. Germline lookup yields CDR1 SGHAT and CDR2 FQNNGV. V shed 5 bases and J shed 12 bases, with 17 bases lying between them. CDR3 region: CASSPGTPRAQFF. The CDR3 nucleotides read TGTGCCAGCAGCCCCGGGACTCCTCGGGCGCAGTTCTTC.

V usage is TRBV7-8 and J usage is TRBJ1-5; possible D gene TRBD1, 5 bases. V was shortened by 1 base and J by 3 bases, with 16 bases between the two germline ends. Germline CDR1 is SGHVS and CDR2 is FQNEAQ. This CDR3 is built from 17 residues. CDR3 sequence: CASSLVAGQGANQPQHF. The CDR3 nucleotides read TGTGCCAGCAGCTTAGTAGCGGGTCAGGGCGCCAATCAGCCCCAGCATTTT.

This clone has a single count. The CDR3 reads CASSVALDTQYF. CDR3 nucleotide sequence: TGTGCCAGCAGCGTAGCACTAGATACGCAGTATTTT. V gene TRBV9 combines with J gene TRBJ2-3; D remains ambiguous. The CDR3 runs to 12 residues. V gave up 0 bases and J gave up 5 bases, with 4 bases separating them. Per the germline V gene, CDR1 is SGDLS and CDR2 is YYNGEE.

The gene calls are TRBV5-4 and TRBJ2-3; TRBD2 aligns across 13 bases. This CDR3 contains 16 residues. Germline-derived CDR1 and CDR2 are SGHNT and YYREEE (reference sequence). Germline trimming cut 4 bases from V and 1 base from J; bases unmatched to any gene: 3. The CDR3 region is CASSIGLAGGTDTQYF. Here the CDR3 DNA reads TGTGCCAGCAGCATAGGACTAGCGGGGGGCACAGATACGCAGTATTTT.

This clone was seen a few times. The chain is built from TRBV18 and TRBJ1-5; the D gene is possibly TRBD1 (5 bases). The CDR3 runs 14 residues. Germline V CDR1 and CDR2: KGHSH, LQKENI. Trimming took off 2 bases at V and 4 bases at J, with 9 bases between the two ends. CDR3 region: CASSPGAVNQPQHF. The CDR3 DNA reads TGTGCCAGCTCACCAGGGGCCGTAAATCAGCCCCAGCATTTT.

The J gene is TRBJ1-1, the V gene TRBV7-9; D is perhaps TRBD1 (6 bases). The V end lost 8 bases, the J end lost 0 bases, and 10 bases lay between the germline ends. In germline, CDR1 is SEHNR, CDR2 FQNEAQ (reference sequence). The CDR3 is made up of 13 amino acids. This chain's CDR3 is CASGRTVNTEAFF. In DNA form, the CDR3 reads TGTGCCAGCGGGCGGACAGTGAACACTGAAGCTTTCTTT. The complete variable domain, with remaining parts taken from reference TRBV7-9 and TRBJ1-1, reads DTGVSQNPRHKITKRGQNVTFRCDPISEHNRLYWYRQTLGQGPEFLTYFQNEAQLEKSRLLSDRFSAERPKGSFSTLEIQRTEQGDSAMYLCASGRTVNTEAFFGQGTRLTVV.

This sequence joins TRBV6-6 and TRBJ1-2; perhaps TRBD1 as D (5 bases). V lost 5 bases and J lost 3, with 10 bases in between. Germline V gene sequence: CDR1 MNHNY, CDR2 SVGAGI (reference sequence). The CDR3 length is 13 residues. The CDR3 loop reads CASSNPTDYGYTF. The CDR3 DNA follows: TGTGCCAGCAGTAACCCGACAGACTATGGCTACACCTTC.

The chain is built from TRBV10-1 and TRBJ1-3; 11 positions match TRBD1. CDR1 and CDR2 from the germline V gene are WNHNN and SYGVQD (reference sequence). The CDR3 is 15 amino acids. J gave up 2 bases and V 5 bases, and 2 bases lay outside the gene matches. CDR3 sequence reads: CASSRTGGPGNTIYF. The CDR3 DNA sequence: TGCGCCAGCAGTCGGACAGGGGGCCCTGGAAACACCATATATTTT.

The chain employs TRBV4-1 and TRBJ1-4; D is perhaps TRBD1 (6 bases). The germline CDR1 and CDR2 sequences are MGHRA and YSYEKL. The V and J ends lost 2 bases and 10 bases respectively, with 20 bases between them. The CDR3 runs 16 residues. CDR3 amino acids: CASSQSRTAGISKLFF. The DNA of the CDR3 is TGCGCCAGCAGCCAATCCCGGACAGCTGGTATCTCAAAACTGTTTTTT.

This sequence joins TRBV18 and TRBJ1-2; 8 bases line up with TRBD1. Germline V gives CDR1 KGHSH, CDR2 LQKENI. Trimming took 5 bases from V and 0 from J; bases not matched to a gene: 5. The CDR3 consists of 15 residues. The CDR3 sequence: CASSTKQGANYGYTF. In nucleotides, the CDR3 is TGTGCCAGCTCAACAAAACAGGGGGCTAACTATGGCTACACCTTC.

The CDR3 DNA reads TGTGCCAGCAGCTTTACGGGGGGGCTTGTTAATACGCAGTATTTT. It is translated as CASSFTGGLVNTQYF. V is TRBV5-4 and J is TRBJ2-3; 8 bases fit TRBD2. After removal of 2 bases from V and 7 bases from J, the junction contained 9 bases not matched to a gene. Per germline, CDR1 SGHNT and CDR2 YYREEE (reference sequence). There are 15 residues in the CDR3.

V is TRBV27 and J is TRBJ1-6, with D uncertain. Germline V lookup: CDR1 MNHEY, CDR2 SMNVEV (reference sequence). The CDR3 contains 13 residues. V was shortened by 5 bases and J by 10 bases, with 12 bases between the two germline ends. The CDR3 DNA reads TGTGCCAGCAGTCTGAGGGCTTGGTCACCCCTCCACTTT. Protein product: CASSLRAWSPLHF.

The V and J genes are TRBV6-6 and TRBJ2-7; D is possibly TRBD1 (6 bases). This CDR3 has 13 residues. Germline V gene sequence: CDR1 MNHNY, CDR2 SVGAGI (reference sequence). V dropped 6 bases and J dropped 2 bases, with 11 bases sitting between them. Here the CDR3 reads CASRTGKAYEQYF. The CDR3 DNA is TGTGCCAGCAGAACAGGGAAGGCCTACGAGCAGTACTTC.

Comments on this clone: It is unclear where the CDR3 begins or ends on the DNA, so no DNA is shown, and the CDR3 is as TCRdb lists it. This chain connects TRBV21-1 to TRBJ1-1; the D call of TRBD1 is as the table states it, not checked on the DNA. TRBV21-1 is a pseudogene locus. The length of the CDR3 is 16 amino acids, counting both ends. CDR3 amino acids: CASSERVGQGSTEAFF.

The chain uses TRBV19 and TRBJ1-2; 8 bases are shared with TRBD1. From germline, CDR1 is LNHDA and CDR2 SQIVND (reference sequence). The CDR3 has 13 amino acids. With V trimmed by 7 bases and J by 4 bases, 5 bases remained unmatched. CDR3 loop: CASTGGARYGYTF. CDR3 nucleotide sequence: TGTGCCAGTACAGGGGGCGCCCGCTATGGCTACACCTTC.